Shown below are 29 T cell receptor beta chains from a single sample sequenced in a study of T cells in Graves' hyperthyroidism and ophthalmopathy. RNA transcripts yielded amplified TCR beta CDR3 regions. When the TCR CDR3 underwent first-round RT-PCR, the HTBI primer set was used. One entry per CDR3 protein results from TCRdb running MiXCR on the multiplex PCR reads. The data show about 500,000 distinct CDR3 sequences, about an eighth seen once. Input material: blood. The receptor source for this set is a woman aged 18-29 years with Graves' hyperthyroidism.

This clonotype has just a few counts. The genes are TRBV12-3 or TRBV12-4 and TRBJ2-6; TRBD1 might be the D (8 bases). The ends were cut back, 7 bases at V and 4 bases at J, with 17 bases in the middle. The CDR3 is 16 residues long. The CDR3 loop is CASINRGGAGANVLTF. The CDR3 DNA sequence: TGTGCCAGCATCAACAGGGGGGGGGCGGGGGCCAACGTCCTGACTTTC.

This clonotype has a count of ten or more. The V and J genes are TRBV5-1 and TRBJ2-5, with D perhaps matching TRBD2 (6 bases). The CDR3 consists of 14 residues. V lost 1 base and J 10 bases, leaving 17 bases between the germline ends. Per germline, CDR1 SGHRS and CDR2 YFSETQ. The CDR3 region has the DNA TGCGCCAGCAGCTTGACGGCGGGATGGGGGGACCAGTACTTC. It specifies CASSLTAGWGDQYF.

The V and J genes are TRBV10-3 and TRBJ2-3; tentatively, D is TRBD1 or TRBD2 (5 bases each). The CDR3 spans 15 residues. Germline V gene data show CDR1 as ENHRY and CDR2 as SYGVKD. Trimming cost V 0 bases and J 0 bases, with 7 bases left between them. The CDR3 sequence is CAISESWGSTDTQYF. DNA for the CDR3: TGTGCCATCAGTGAGTCGTGGGGGAGCACAGATACGCAGTATTTT.

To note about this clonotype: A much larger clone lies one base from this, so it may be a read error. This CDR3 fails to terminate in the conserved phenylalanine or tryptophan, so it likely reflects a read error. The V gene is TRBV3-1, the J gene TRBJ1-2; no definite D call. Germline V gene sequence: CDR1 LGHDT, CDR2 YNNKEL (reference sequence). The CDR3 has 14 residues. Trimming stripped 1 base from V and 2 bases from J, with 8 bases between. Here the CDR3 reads CASSQGGENYGYTL. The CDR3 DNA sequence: TGTGCCAGCAGCCAAGGGGGAGAAAACTATGGCTACACCCTC.

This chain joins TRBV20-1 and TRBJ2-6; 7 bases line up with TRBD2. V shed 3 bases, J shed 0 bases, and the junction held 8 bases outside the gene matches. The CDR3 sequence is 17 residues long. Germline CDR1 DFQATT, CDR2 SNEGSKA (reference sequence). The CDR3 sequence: CSARTVGGSSGANVLTF. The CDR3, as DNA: TGCAGTGCTAGGACGGTTGGCGGGAGCTCTGGGGCCAACGTCCTGACTTTC.

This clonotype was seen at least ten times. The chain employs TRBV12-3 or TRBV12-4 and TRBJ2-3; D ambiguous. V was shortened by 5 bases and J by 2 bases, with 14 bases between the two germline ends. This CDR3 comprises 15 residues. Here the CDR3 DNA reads TGTGCCAGCAGTCCGGACCAGACCTCCACAGATACGCAGTATTTT. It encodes CASSPDQTSTDTQYF.

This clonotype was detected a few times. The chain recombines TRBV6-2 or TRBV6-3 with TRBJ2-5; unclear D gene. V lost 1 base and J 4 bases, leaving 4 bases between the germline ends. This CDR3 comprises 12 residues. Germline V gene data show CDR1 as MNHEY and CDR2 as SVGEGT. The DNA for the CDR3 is TGTGCCAGCAGTTACTACAGAGAGACCCAGTACTTC. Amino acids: CASSYYRETQYF.

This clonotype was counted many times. The CDR3 here is CATSDLGQANYGYTF. Here the CDR3 DNA reads TGTGCCACCAGTGACCTCGGACAGGCTAACTATGGCTACACCTTC. The rearrangement uses TRBV24-1 and TRBJ1-2; 7 bases align to TRBD1. After removal of 4 bases from V and 0 bases from J, the junction contained 4 bases not matched to a gene. CDR1 is KGHDR, CDR2 SFDVKD, per germline. This CDR3 is built from 15 residues.

The CDR3 sequence: CAWSLGGITYEQYF. The CDR3 coding sequence is TGTGCCTGGAGTCTGGGGGGGATCACCTACGAGCAGTACTTC. The chain uses TRBV30 and TRBJ2-7, with 7 nucleotides matching TRBD2. Trimming removed 2 bases from V and 2 bases from J; junction bases left unmatched: 6. Germline loops: CDR1 GTSNPN, CDR2 SVGIG (reference sequence). The CDR3 contains 14 residues.

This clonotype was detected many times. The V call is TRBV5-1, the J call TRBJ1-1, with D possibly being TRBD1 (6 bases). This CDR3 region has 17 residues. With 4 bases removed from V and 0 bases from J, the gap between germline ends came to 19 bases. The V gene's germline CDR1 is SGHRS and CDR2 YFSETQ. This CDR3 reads CASSATGTLIMNTEAFF. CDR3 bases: TGCGCCAGCAGCGCGACGGGGACACTAATAATGAACACTGAAGCTTTCTTT.

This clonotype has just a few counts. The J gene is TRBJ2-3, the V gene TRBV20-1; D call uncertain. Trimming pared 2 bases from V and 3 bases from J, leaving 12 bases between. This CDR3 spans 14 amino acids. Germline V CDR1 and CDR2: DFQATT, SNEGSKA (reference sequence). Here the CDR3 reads CSARRASGTDTQYF. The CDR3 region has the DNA TGCAGTGCTAGAAGGGCCTCCGGGACAGATACGCAGTATTTT.

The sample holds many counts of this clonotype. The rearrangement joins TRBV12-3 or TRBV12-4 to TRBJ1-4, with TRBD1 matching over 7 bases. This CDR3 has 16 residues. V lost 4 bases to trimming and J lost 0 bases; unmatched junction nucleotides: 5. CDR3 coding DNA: TGTGCCAGCAGTTCCCGGGACAGAACAACTAATGAAAAACTGTTTTTT. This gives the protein CASSSRDRTTNEKLFF.

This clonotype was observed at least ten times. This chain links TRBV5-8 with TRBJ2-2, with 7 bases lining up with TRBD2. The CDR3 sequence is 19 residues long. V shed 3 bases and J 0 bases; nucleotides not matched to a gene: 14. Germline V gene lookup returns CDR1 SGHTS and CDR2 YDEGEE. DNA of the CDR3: TGTGCCAGCAGCTCCCTTTTTGGGGGAGGGCCCGCGAACACCGGGGAGCTGTTTTTT. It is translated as CASSSLFGGGPANTGELFF.

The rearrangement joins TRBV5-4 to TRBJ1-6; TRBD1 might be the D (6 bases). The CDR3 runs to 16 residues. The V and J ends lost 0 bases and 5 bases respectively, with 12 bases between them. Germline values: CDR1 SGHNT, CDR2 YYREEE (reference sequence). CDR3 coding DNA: TGTGCCAGCAGCTTGGGGACTGACAGGCATAATTCACCCCTCCACTTT. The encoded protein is CASSLGTDRHNSPLHF.

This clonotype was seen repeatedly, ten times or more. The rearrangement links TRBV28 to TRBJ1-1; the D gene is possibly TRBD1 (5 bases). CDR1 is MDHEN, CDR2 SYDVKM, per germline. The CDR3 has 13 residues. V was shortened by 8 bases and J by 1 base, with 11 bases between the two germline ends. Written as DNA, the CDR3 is TGTGCCAGCGCGCGGGACCCGAACACTGAAGCTTTCTTT. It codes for CASARDPNTEAFF.

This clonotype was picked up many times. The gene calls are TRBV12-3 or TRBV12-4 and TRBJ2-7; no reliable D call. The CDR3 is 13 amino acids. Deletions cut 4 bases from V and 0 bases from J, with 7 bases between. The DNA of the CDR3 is TGTGCCAGCAGTTCCCCGGACTCCTACGAGCAGTACGTC. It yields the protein CASSSPDSYEQYV.

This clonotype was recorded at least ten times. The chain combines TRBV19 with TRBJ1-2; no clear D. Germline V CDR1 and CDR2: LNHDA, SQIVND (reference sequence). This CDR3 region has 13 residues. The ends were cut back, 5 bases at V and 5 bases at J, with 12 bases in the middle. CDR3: CASSLGTTYGYTF. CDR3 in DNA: TGTGCCAGTAGTCTGGGTACCACGTATGGCTACACCTTC. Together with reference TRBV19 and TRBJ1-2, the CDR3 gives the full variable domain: DGGITQSPKYLFRKEGQNVTLSCEQNLNHDAMYWYRQDPGQGLRLIYYSQIVNDFQKGDIAEGYSVSREKKESFPLTVTSAQKNPTAFYLCASSLGTTYGYTFGSGTRLTVV.

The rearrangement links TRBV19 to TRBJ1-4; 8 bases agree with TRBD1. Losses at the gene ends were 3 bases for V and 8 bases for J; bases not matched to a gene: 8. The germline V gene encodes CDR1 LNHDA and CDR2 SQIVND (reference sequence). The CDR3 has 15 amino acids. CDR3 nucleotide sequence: TGTGCCAGTAGTATCGCGACAGGGGAGGGGGAAAAACTGTTTTTT. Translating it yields CASSIATGEGEKLFF.

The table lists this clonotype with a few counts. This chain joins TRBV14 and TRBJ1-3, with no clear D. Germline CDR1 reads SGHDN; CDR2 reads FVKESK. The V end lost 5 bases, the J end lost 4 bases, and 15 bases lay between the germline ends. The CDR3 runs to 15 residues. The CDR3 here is CASSALSGFGNTIYF. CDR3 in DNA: TGTGCCAGCAGCGCCCTCAGTGGGTTCGGAAACACCATATATTTT.

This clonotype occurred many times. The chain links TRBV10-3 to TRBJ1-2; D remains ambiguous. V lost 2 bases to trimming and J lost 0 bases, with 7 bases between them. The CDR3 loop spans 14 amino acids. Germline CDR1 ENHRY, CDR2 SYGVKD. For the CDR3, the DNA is TGTGCCATCAGTGAGGAGAATCCTAACTATGGCTACACCTTC. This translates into CAISEENPNYGYTF.

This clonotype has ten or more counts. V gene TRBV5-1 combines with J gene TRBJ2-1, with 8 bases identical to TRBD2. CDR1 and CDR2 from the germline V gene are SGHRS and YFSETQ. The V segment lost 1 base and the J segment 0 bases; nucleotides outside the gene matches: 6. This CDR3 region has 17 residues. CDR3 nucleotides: TGCGCCAGCAGCTTGTGGGGAAGCGGGAGCTCCTACAATGAGCAGTTCTTC. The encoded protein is CASSLWGSGSSYNEQFF.

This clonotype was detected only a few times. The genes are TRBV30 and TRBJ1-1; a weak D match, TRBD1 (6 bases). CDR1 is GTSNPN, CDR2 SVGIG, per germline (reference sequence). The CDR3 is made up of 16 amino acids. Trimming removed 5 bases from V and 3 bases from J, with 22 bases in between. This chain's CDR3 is CAWVQGSFGYDTEAFF. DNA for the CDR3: TGTGCCTGGGTGCAGGGGTCCTTTGGATATGACACTGAAGCTTTCTTT.

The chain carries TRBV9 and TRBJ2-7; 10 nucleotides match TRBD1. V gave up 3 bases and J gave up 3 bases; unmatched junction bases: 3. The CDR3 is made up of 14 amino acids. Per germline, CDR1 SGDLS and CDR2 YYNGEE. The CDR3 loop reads CASSGGQGSYEQYF. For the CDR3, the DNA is TGTGCCAGCAGCGGGGGACAGGGGAGCTACGAGCAGTACTTC.

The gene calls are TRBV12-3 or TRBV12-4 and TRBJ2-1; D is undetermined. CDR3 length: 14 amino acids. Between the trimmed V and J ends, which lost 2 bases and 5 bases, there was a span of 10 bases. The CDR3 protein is CASSLIEFDNEQFF. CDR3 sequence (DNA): TGTGCCAGCAGTTTAATAGAATTCGACAATGAGCAGTTCTTC.

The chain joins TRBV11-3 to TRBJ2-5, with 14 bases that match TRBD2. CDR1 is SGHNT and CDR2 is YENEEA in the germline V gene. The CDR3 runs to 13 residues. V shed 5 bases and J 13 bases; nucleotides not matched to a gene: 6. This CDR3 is CASSPGTSGSLYF. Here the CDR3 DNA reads TGTGCCAGCAGCCCCGGGACTAGCGGGAGTTTGTACTTC.

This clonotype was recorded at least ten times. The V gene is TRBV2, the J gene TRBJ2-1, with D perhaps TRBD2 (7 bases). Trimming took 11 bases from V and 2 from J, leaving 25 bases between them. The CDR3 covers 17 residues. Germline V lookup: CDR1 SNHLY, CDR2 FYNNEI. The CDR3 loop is CAFPGAGVQTPYNEQFF. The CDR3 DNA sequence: TGTGCCTTTCCGGGGGCGGGAGTTCAAACCCCCTACAATGAGCAGTTCTTC.

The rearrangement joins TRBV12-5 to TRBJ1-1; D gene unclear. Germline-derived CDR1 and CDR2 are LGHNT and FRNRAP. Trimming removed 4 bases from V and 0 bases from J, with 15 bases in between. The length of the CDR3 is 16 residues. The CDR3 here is CASGSISGIMNTEAFF. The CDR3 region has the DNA TGTGCTAGTGGTTCTATCTCAGGCATCATGAACACTGAAGCTTTCTTT.

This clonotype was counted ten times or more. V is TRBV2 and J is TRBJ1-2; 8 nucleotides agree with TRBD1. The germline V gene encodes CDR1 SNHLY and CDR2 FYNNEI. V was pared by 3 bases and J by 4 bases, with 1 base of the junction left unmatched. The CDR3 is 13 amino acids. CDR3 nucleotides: TGTGCCAGCAGTGAGACAGGGGCCTATGGCTACACCTTC. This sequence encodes CASSETGAYGYTF. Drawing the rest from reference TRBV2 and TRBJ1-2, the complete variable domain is EPEVTQTPSHQVTQMGQEVILRCVPISNHLYFYWYRQILGQKVEFLVSFYNNEISEKSEIFDDQFSVERPDGSNFTLKIRSTKLEDSAMYFCASSETGAYGYTFGSGTRLTVV.

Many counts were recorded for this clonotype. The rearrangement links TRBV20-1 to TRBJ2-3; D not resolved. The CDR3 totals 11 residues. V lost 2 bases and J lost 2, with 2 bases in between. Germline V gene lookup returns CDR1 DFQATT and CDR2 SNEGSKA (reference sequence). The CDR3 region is CSARYTDTQYF. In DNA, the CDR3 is TGCAGTGCTAGATACACAGATACGCAGTATTTT.